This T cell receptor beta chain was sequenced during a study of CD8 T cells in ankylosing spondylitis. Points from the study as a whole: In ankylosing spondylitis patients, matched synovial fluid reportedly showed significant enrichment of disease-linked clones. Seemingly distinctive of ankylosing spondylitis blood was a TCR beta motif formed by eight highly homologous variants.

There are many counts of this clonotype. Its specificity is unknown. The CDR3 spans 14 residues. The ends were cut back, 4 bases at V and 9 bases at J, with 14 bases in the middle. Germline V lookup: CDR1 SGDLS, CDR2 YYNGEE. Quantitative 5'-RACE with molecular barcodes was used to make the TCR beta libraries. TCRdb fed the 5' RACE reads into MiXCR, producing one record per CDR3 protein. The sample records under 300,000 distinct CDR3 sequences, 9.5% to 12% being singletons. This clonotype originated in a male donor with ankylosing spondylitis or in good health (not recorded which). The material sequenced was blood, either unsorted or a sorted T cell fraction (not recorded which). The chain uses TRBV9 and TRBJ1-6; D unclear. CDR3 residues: CASSLGTISSPLHF. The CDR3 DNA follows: TGTGCCAGCAGCCTCGGCACAATCAGTTCACCCCTCCACTTT.